This TCR beta chain came from a study of blood T cell repertoires in COVID-19. Across the whole study: Sources were T cells, B-cell-depleted T cells, or PBMCs; the material itself was cDNA or gDNA.

CDR1 and CDR2 (germline): MDHEN, SYDVKM. The CDR3 spans 14 residues. V lost 5 bases to trimming and J lost 2 bases, with 11 bases between them. Per the study methods: Nucleated cell counts were estimated from reference gene primer amplification. Produced via immunoSEQ multiplex PCR; TCRdb's table is partial and in-frame only. From that table come the V and J calls and clone size; the DNA was used to work out D and trimming. Found here are a few hundred thousand clones, about nine tenths of them singletons; the top ten hold 8.9%. The sample was PBMCs or T cells enriched from blood (not recorded which). The chain has TRBV28 and TRBJ2-3, with D uncertain. The TCR originated in a woman younger than 35 who had recovered from COVID-19. The CDR3 DNA sequence: TGTGCCAGCAGTCTGGCAGGAAACACAGATACGCAGTATTTT. Its translation: CASSLAGNTDTQYF.